The 22 T cell receptor beta chains listed next were all sequenced from one sample in a study of T-cell memory formation after mild COVID-19 (dated by TCRdb to the early 2020s). The library was built by means of 5' RACE. TCRdb names Illumina NovaSeq 6000 as the instrument used. The raw public data were reprocessed by TCRdb itself: fastp quality trimming at Q25, MiXCR clonotype calling, in-frame beta chains only. Each CDR3 protein gets just one entry, which takes the most common genes and DNA from the rows behind it. This sample is represented by around 83,000 distinct CDR3 sequences; around a quarter of them were singletons. The ten top clones hold around 45% of the sample. The sequencing input was PBMCs or a T cell subset sorted from them (not recorded which). The receptors stem from a man younger than 35 who had mild COVID-19 (a few samples of this study predate the infection). The sample titles of this study are shuffled in the database, so cell type and time point are left out; the donor was told from shared clones.

The genes are TRBV7-2 and TRBJ2-1; the match to TRBD2 covers 7 bases. The J segment lost 0 bases and the V segment lost 0 bases, leaving 8 bases of the junction unmatched. Germline lookup yields CDR1 SGHTA and CDR2 FQGNSA. This CDR3 has 18 amino acids. The CDR3 sequence is CASSLAHGGGYSYNEQFF. CDR3 DNA sequence: TGTGCCAGCAGCTTAGCACACGGCGGGGGATACTCCTACAATGAGCAGTTCTTC.

V gene TRBV4-3 combines with J gene TRBJ2-1; TRBD1 matches at 9 bases. CDR1 and CDR2 from the germline V gene are LGHNA and YSLEER. There are 15 residues in the CDR3. The trim removed 4 bases at V and 6 bases at J, leaving 7 bases unmatched. This CDR3 is CASSRTGTGINEQFF. For the CDR3, the DNA is TGCGCCAGCAGCCGAACCGGGACAGGGATCAATGAGCAGTTCTTC.

Only a few counts were recorded for this clonotype. The chain uses TRBV4-1 and TRBJ2-1, with D perhaps given as TRBD1 or TRBD2 (5 bases each). The V end lost 3 bases, the J end lost 8 bases, and 11 bases lay between the germline ends. The germline gives CDR1 MGHRA, CDR2 YSYEKL. The CDR3 length is 13 residues. In DNA, the CDR3 is TGCGCCAGCAGCCATTTGGGGGAGCATGAGCAGTTCTTC. Encoded protein: CASSHLGEHEQFF.

The V gene is TRBV2, the J gene TRBJ1-4; TRBD1 matches at 9 bases. Germline CDR1 reads SNHLY; CDR2 reads FYNNEI. This CDR3 is 13 amino acids long. Losses at the gene ends were 11 bases for V and 8 bases for J; bases not matched to a gene: 9. The CDR3 DNA follows: TGTGCCTACACAGGGGGCATCAAAGAAAAACTGTTTTTT. Amino acid sequence: CAYTGGIKEKLFF.

The chain links TRBV5-1 to TRBJ2-4, with a tentative D call TRBD1 (6 bases). The CDR3 extends over 16 amino acids. Germline CDR1 SGHRS, CDR2 YFSETQ. Trimming pared 2 bases from V and 0 bases from J, leaving 12 bases between. CDR3 loop: CASSLVLGGAKNIQYF. The CDR3 region has the DNA TGCGCCAGCAGCTTAGTCTTAGGGGGAGCCAAAAACATTCAGTACTTC.

The chain joins TRBV4-3 to TRBJ1-3; D uncertain. Germline V gene sequence: CDR1 LGHNA, CDR2 YSLEER. The CDR3 runs 15 residues. The V gene lost 4 bases and the J gene lost 0 bases, with 10 bases spanning the gap. The CDR3 sequence is CASSPSRGSGNTIYF. DNA of the CDR3: TGCGCCAGCAGCCCCTCCCGGGGCTCTGGAAACACCATATATTTT.

This clonotype was counted only a few times. The chain links TRBV29-1 to TRBJ1-2; D unclear. The CDR3 contains 11 residues. Germline V lookup: CDR1 SQVTM, CDR2 ANQGSEA. Trimming removed 3 bases at V and 3 bases at J, with 5 bases between. In nucleotides, the CDR3 is TGCAGCGTTGAGGAGGACTATGGCTACACCTTC. Protein: CSVEEDYGYTF. Full variable domain (remainder filled in from reference TRBV29-1 and TRBJ1-2): SAVISQKPSRDICQRGTSLTIQCQVDSQVTMMFWYRQQPGQSLTLIATANQGSEATYESGFVIDKFPISRPNLTFSTLTVSNMSPEDSSIYLCSVEEDYGYTFGSGTRLTVV.

This clonotype was counted between two and nine times. DNA of the CDR3: TGTGCCAGCAGCCAATCTGGGAGTATTGAGCAGTTCTTC. Its translation is CASSQSGSIEQFF. J is TRBJ2-1 and V is TRBV4-2; the D gene is possibly TRBD2 (5 bases). Germline V CDR1 and CDR2: LGHNA, YNFKEQ. Trimming left V 2 bases short and J 9 bases short, with 11 bases between. CDR3 length equals 13 residues.

The chain couples TRBV6-4 to TRBJ2-1, with D uncertain. Germline assignment: CDR1 MRHNA and CDR2 SNTAGT. The V and J ends lost 0 bases and 6 bases respectively, with 15 bases between them. This CDR3 is 16 amino acids long. The CDR3 protein is CASSDSMFTRPNEQFF. In DNA form, the CDR3 reads TGTGCCAGCAGTGACTCGATGTTTACAAGGCCCAATGAGCAGTTCTTC.

The chain links TRBV7-9 to TRBJ2-1; 8 bases fit TRBD2. This CDR3 is 17 amino acids long. J gave up 5 bases and V 1 base, and 10 bases lay outside the gene matches. Per the germline V gene, CDR1 is SEHNR and CDR2 is FQNEAQ (reference sequence). The CDR3 reads CASSLESGGLFDNEQFF. In DNA, the CDR3 is TGTGCCAGCAGCTTAGAGAGCGGGGGTTTATTTGACAATGAGCAGTTCTTC.

The chain employs TRBV28 and TRBJ2-3, with TRBD2 as a possible D gene (7 bases). Trimming took 7 bases from V and 1 from J, leaving 15 bases between them. Germline V gene lookup returns CDR1 MDHEN and CDR2 SYDVKM. The CDR3 has 15 residues. DNA of the CDR3: TGTGCCAGCACTCTAAGGGGGGGGCGCACAGATACGCAGTATTTT. Residues: CASTLRGGRTDTQYF.

This clonotype has just a few counts. V gene TRBV7-6 combines with J gene TRBJ2-7; weak D call: TRBD1 (6 bases). This CDR3 contains 16 residues. Trimming took off 2 bases at V and 1 base at J, with 15 bases between the two ends. CDR1 is SGHVS, CDR2 FNYEAQ, per germline. The CDR3 nucleotides read TGTGCCAGCAGCTTAACTGGGGGCATCGGTTCCTACGAGCAGTACTTC. It codes for CASSLTGGIGSYEQYF.

This clonotype was counted at least ten times. The chain couples TRBV29-1 to TRBJ2-1, with D unclear. The V gene's germline CDR1 is SQVTM and CDR2 ANQGSEA. There are 12 residues in the CDR3. Trimming cost V 6 bases and J 0 bases, with 6 bases left between them. DNA for the CDR3: TGCAGCGTGGCATTCTCCTACAATGAGCAGTTCTTC. This encodes CSVAFSYNEQFF.

The sample holds a few counts of this clonotype. The chain carries TRBV12-3 or TRBV12-4 and TRBJ2-3; TRBD1 aligns across 10 bases. V was clipped by 7 bases and J by 5 bases; unmatched bases: 12. The CDR3 length is 16 residues. DNA of the CDR3: TGTGCCAGCACCTCCCCCGGGACAGGGGAAGGAGATACGCAGTATTTT. Protein: CASTSPGTGEGDTQYF.

For the CDR3, the DNA is TGTGCCAGCAGTCCAGGGCCGAGAGGTAGCAATCAGCCCCAGCATTTT. This gives the protein CASSPGPRGSNQPQHF. The rearrangement links TRBV12-3 or TRBV12-4 to TRBJ1-5; possibly TRBD1 for D (5 bases). This CDR3 has 16 residues. V was shortened by 5 bases and J by 0 bases, with 14 bases between the two germline ends.

This clonotype was detected a few times. V and J are TRBV29-1 and TRBJ2-3; 8 nucleotides match TRBD1. The CDR3 runs to 15 residues. Germline V gives CDR1 SQVTM, CDR2 ANQGSEA. J lost 2 bases, V lost 2 bases, and 6 bases had no gene match. As DNA, the CDR3 is TGCAGCGTTGAATCAGGGGGCGCCTACACAGATACGCAGTATTTT. Amino acids: CSVESGGAYTDTQYF.

The chain recombines TRBV6-6 with TRBJ1-6; 8 positions agree with TRBD1. The trim removed 5 bases at V and 7 bases at J, leaving 7 bases unmatched. Germline V gene sequence: CDR1 MNHNY, CDR2 SVGAGI (reference sequence). This CDR3 is 15 amino acids long. CDR3 sequence: CASSQDRGINSPLHF. CDR3 DNA sequence: TGTGCCAGCAGTCAAGACAGGGGAATCAATTCACCCCTCCACTTT.

This clonotype was counted a single time. The genes are TRBV5-1 and TRBJ2-1; D not resolved. V lost 1 base and J lost 9, with 11 bases in between. The germline gives CDR1 SGHRS, CDR2 YFSETQ. The length of the CDR3 is 13 residues. CDR3 bases: TGCGCCAGCAGCTTGTCGTGGGGTACTGAGCAGTTCTTC. It specifies CASSLSWGTEQFF.

A few counts support this clonotype. The rearrangement links TRBV4-1 to TRBJ2-3, with 7 positions matching TRBD2. After removal of 0 bases from V and 2 bases from J, the junction contained 8 bases not matched to a gene. The length of the CDR3 is 17 residues. Germline V CDR1 and CDR2: MGHRA, YSYEKL. CDR3 in DNA: TGCGCCAGCAGCCAAGACTCCCGGGGAGGGGACACAGATACGCAGTATTTT. Its translation: CASSQDSRGGDTDTQYF.

This clonotype was counted between two and nine times. The chain carries TRBV7-8 and TRBJ1-5; D not resolved. The V end lost 7 bases, the J end lost 0 bases, and 13 bases lay between the germline ends. The CDR3 sequence is 15 residues long. Germline CDR1 reads SGHVS; CDR2 reads FQNEAQ. The DNA for the CDR3 is TGTGCCAGCACGCCCGGGGAGTATAGCAATCAGCCCCAGCATTTT. It translates to CASTPGEYSNQPQHF.

The chain joins TRBV21-1 to TRBJ2-7; the listed D gene, TRBD1, was not tested against the DNA. TRBV21-1 is a recognized pseudogene. CDR3 length: 14 amino acids. The CDR3 sequence: CASSKPGQGAEQYV. CDR3 DNA sequence: TGTGCCAGCAGCAAACCGGGACAGGGGGCCGAGCAGTACGTC.

This clonotype was recorded a few times. J is TRBJ1-5 and V is TRBV2, with a possible D match to TRBD1 (5 bases). Trimming removed 8 bases from V and 6 bases from J, with 14 bases in between. The CDR3 runs to 13 residues. Germline CDR1 reads SNHLY; CDR2 reads FYNNEI. CDR3 nucleotide sequence: TGTGCCAGCTATTCAGAAAGGGGTCAGCCCCAGCATTTT. This encodes CASYSERGQPQHF.